This T cell receptor (beta chain) appears in the sequencing data of a study of blood T cell repertoires in COVID-19. Study overall: PBMCs, B-cell-depleted T cells, or T cells provided the cDNA or gDNA that made up the material.

Germline loops: CDR1 SGHAT, CDR2 FQNNGV. Trimming pared 4 bases from V and 0 bases from J, leaving 9 bases between. This CDR3 is built from 15 residues. Sequencing used immunoSEQ multiplex PCR; TCRdb keeps in-frame clones, though not all of them. The sample lists about 200,000 clones; 88% were seen once. This sequence was found in a man in his forties with active or convalescent COVID-19. V usage is TRBV11-2 and J usage is TRBJ2-2, with TRBD1 as a possible D gene (6 bases). Sequenced sample: peripheral blood. CDR3 protein: CASSSGTTNTGELFF. DNA for the CDR3: TGTGCCAGCAGCTCCGGGACAACGAACACCGGGGAGCTGTTTTTT.